These T cell receptor beta chains were read from a single sample in a study of vaccination and CD4 T cells after COVID-19. Each CDR3 protein is one row after TCRdb ran MiXCR on the PCR reads. The table records approximately 9,300 distinct CDR3 sequences, 55% to 75% of them present only once. Their antigens are not known. Sample: CD4+ T cells from blood, cultured in vitro. These receptors were obtained from a human donor who had recovered from COVID-19. Each CDR3 is given with its conserved first and last residue. The order of the fields is V gene, J gene, D gene, clone size, CDR3 DNA, CDR3 protein. The D gene is left open where the match is weak. Clone size, where shown, is once, few, many, or a class for clones that have expanded.

TRBV20-1,TRBJ2-2,.,.,TGCAGTGCTAGCGATCGTTTAGCCGGGGAGCTGTTTTTT,CSASDRLAGELFF
TRBV20-1,TRBJ2-3,TRBD1,few,TGCAGTGCTAGAGATCTAGGGACAGGGGGCGCCATGTATTTT,CSARDLGTGGAMYF
TRBV27,TRBJ2-5,.,.,TGTGCCAGCAGTTTATCGGTCGGAAGTCAAGAGACCCAGTACTTC,CASSLSVGSQETQYF
TRBV28,TRBJ1-1,.,.,TGTGCCAGCAGTTCCCCGTGGGGCCCATACACTGAAGCTTTCTTT,CASSSPWGPYTEAFF
TRBV24-1,TRBJ2-2,.,few,TGTGCCACCAGTGACAACAGGGACACCGGGGAGCTGTTTTTT,CATSDNRDTGELFF
TRBV5-3,TRBJ1-2,.,few,TGTGCCAGAAGCTTGTTTGTCAGGCCGTGTGGCTACACCTTC,CARSLFVRPCGYTF
TRBV2,TRBJ2-4,.,.,TGTGCCAGCAGTGCCCAAGGTTCTGGGAACATTCAGTACTTC,CASSAQGSGNIQYF
TRBV20-1,TRBJ1-1,TRBD1,few,TGCAGTGCTCCCATGAATAACAGGGGACTTGGCGCTTTCTTT,CSAPMNNRGLGAFF
TRBV11-3,TRBJ2-7,.,.,TGTGCCAGCAGCTTAGTTGGGAGGTCCACCTACGAGCAGTACTTC,CASSLVGRSTYEQYF
TRBV5-4,TRBJ2-7,.,.,TGTGCCAGCAGCCACAGGGCTTCCAACGAGCAGTACTTC,CASSHRASNEQYF
TRBV7-2,TRBJ1-5,.,.,TGTGCCAGCAGCTTAGCCAGGGATCAGCCCCAGCATTTT,CASSLARDQPQHF
TRBV11-2,TRBJ1-2,.,.,TGTGCCAGCAGCCAGAGCGACAGATCAGACTATGGCTACACCTTC,CASSQSDRSDYGYTF
TRBV6-2/TRBV6-3,TRBJ1-2,TRBD1,.,TGTGCCAGCAGTTACGTACGGACAGGGGGCGGCTATGGCTACACCTTC,CASSYVRTGGGYGYTF
TRBV25-1,TRBJ2-2,TRBD1,.,TGTGCCAGCAGTGAACCAGGGACAGGGGCCGGGGAGCTGTTTTTT,CASSEPGTGAGELFF
TRBV5-1,TRBJ2-1,TRBD2,.,TGCGCCAGCAGCCTGACTAGCGGGGGATACAATGAGCAGTTCTTC,CASSLTSGGYNEQFF
TRBV6-1,TRBJ2-7,.,.,TGTGCCAGCAGTGAAATGACTTCGGCCTACGAGCAGTACTTC,CASSEMTSAYEQYF
TRBV19,TRBJ1-5,.,.,TGTGCCAGTAGTATTGCGGGCAGGGATCAGCCCCAGCATTTT,CASSIAGRDQPQHF
TRBV2,TRBJ1-1,TRBD1,.,TGTGCCAGCAGCCGACAGGGGACAGGGGATGAAGCTTTCTTT,CASSRQGTGDEAFF
TRBV10-3,TRBJ1-2,.,.,TGTGCCATCAGGGAGGGGGCTAACTATGGCTACACCTTC,CAIREGANYGYTF
TRBV19,TRBJ2-2,TRBD2,.,TGTGCCAGTGGCCAGGGACTAGCGGACACCGGGGAGCTGTTTTTT,CASGQGLADTGELFF
TRBV7-2,TRBJ2-2,TRBD2,.,TGTGCCAGCAGCTTAGCGGGACTAGCCGGGACCGGGGAGCTGTTTTTT,CASSLAGLAGTGELFF
TRBV24-1,TRBJ2-1,TRBD2,.,TGTGCCACCAGTACCCTAGCGGGAGATAGCAATGAGCAGTTCTTC,CATSTLAGDSNEQFF
TRBV7-8,TRBJ2-7,.,once,TGTGCCAGCAGCTTAGCCCGCCTCAACGAGCAGTACTTC,CASSLARLNEQYF
TRBV27,TRBJ1-5,TRBD1,few,TGTGCCAGCAGGGCCCGACAGGGCAGAAATCAGCCCCAGCATTTT,CASRARQGRNQPQHF
TRBV5-4,TRBJ1-4,.,.,TGTGCCAGCAGCTTAGGGACCGGAGGGGAAAAACTGTTTTTT,CASSLGTGGEKLFF
TRBV7-8,TRBJ1-6,TRBD1,.,TGTGCCAGCAGCTTCGGACAGGGGAATTCACCCCTCCACTTT,CASSFGQGNSPLHF
TRBV7-9,TRBJ2-3,.,.,TGTGCCAGCATGTTCGCTGATACGCAGTATTTT,CASMFADTQYF
TRBV9,TRBJ2-3,TRBD2,once,TGTGCCAGCAGCGTAGAGGCTAGCGGGGTACGGGATACGCAGTATTTT,CASSVEASGVRDTQYF
TRBV27,TRBJ2-3,.,.,TGTGCCAGCAACCGAAGACAGTTTAGCACAGATACGCAGTATTTT,CASNRRQFSTDTQYF
TRBV4-2,TRBJ2-4,.,.,TGTGCCAGCAGCCAAGCGGGACTAGCCAAAAACATTCAGTACTTC,CASSQAGLAKNIQYF
TRBV24-1,TRBJ2-1,.,.,TGTGCCACCAGTTTGCGGGCAGGCTACAATGAGCAGTTCTTC,CATSLRAGYNEQFF
TRBV2,TRBJ1-2,.,.,TGTGCCAGCATGGACAGATCTAACTATGGCTACACCTTC,CASMDRSNYGYTF
TRBV6-5,TRBJ1-1,.,.,TGTGCCAGCAGTTACATGCAGGGAGTCACTGAAGCTTTCTTT,CASSYMQGVTEAFF
TRBV5-1,TRBJ2-1,TRBD2,.,TGCGCCAGCAGCTACGGACTAGCGGGAGTGACTTACAATGAGCAGTTCTTC,CASSYGLAGVTYNEQFF
TRBV2,TRBJ2-1,TRBD2,.,TGTGCCAGCAGTAGGACTAGCGGGAAGGTCAATGAGCAGTTCTTC,CASSRTSGKVNEQFF
TRBV9,TRBJ2-2,TRBD2,.,TGTGCCAGCAGCGTACTAGCGGGGGACAACACCGGGGAGCTGTTTTTT,CASSVLAGDNTGELFF
TRBV20-1,TRBJ1-6,TRBD1,.,TGCAGTGCTAGAGCTCGTAGAGCAGGGGGGAATTCACCCCTCCACTTT,CSARARRAGGNSPLHF
TRBV20-1,TRBJ2-5,TRBD2,few,TGCAGTGCTCCTGGACTAGCGGGTATCGGGACCCAGTACTTC,CSAPGLAGIGTQYF
TRBV20-1,TRBJ1-2,.,.,TGCAGTGCCCTAGACGGGGCAGGGGCTAACTATGGCTACACCTTC,CSALDGAGANYGYTF
TRBV20-1,TRBJ2-5,.,few,TGCAGTGCCGCTAGATCCCAGGGGGAGACCCAGTACTTC,CSAARSQGETQYF
TRBV24-1,TRBJ2-1,TRBD2,.,TGTGCCACCAGGATGAGCGGGAGTGTGGATGAGCAGTTCTTC,CATRMSGSVDEQFF
TRBV19,TRBJ1-1,.,.,TGTGCCAGTAGTATCGACAGGTGGAACACTGAAGCTTTCTTT,CASSIDRWNTEAFF
TRBV9,TRBJ1-1,.,once,TGTGCCAGCAGCCCGGGCCGGGCACACATCACTGAAGCTTTCTTT,CASSPGRAHITEAFF